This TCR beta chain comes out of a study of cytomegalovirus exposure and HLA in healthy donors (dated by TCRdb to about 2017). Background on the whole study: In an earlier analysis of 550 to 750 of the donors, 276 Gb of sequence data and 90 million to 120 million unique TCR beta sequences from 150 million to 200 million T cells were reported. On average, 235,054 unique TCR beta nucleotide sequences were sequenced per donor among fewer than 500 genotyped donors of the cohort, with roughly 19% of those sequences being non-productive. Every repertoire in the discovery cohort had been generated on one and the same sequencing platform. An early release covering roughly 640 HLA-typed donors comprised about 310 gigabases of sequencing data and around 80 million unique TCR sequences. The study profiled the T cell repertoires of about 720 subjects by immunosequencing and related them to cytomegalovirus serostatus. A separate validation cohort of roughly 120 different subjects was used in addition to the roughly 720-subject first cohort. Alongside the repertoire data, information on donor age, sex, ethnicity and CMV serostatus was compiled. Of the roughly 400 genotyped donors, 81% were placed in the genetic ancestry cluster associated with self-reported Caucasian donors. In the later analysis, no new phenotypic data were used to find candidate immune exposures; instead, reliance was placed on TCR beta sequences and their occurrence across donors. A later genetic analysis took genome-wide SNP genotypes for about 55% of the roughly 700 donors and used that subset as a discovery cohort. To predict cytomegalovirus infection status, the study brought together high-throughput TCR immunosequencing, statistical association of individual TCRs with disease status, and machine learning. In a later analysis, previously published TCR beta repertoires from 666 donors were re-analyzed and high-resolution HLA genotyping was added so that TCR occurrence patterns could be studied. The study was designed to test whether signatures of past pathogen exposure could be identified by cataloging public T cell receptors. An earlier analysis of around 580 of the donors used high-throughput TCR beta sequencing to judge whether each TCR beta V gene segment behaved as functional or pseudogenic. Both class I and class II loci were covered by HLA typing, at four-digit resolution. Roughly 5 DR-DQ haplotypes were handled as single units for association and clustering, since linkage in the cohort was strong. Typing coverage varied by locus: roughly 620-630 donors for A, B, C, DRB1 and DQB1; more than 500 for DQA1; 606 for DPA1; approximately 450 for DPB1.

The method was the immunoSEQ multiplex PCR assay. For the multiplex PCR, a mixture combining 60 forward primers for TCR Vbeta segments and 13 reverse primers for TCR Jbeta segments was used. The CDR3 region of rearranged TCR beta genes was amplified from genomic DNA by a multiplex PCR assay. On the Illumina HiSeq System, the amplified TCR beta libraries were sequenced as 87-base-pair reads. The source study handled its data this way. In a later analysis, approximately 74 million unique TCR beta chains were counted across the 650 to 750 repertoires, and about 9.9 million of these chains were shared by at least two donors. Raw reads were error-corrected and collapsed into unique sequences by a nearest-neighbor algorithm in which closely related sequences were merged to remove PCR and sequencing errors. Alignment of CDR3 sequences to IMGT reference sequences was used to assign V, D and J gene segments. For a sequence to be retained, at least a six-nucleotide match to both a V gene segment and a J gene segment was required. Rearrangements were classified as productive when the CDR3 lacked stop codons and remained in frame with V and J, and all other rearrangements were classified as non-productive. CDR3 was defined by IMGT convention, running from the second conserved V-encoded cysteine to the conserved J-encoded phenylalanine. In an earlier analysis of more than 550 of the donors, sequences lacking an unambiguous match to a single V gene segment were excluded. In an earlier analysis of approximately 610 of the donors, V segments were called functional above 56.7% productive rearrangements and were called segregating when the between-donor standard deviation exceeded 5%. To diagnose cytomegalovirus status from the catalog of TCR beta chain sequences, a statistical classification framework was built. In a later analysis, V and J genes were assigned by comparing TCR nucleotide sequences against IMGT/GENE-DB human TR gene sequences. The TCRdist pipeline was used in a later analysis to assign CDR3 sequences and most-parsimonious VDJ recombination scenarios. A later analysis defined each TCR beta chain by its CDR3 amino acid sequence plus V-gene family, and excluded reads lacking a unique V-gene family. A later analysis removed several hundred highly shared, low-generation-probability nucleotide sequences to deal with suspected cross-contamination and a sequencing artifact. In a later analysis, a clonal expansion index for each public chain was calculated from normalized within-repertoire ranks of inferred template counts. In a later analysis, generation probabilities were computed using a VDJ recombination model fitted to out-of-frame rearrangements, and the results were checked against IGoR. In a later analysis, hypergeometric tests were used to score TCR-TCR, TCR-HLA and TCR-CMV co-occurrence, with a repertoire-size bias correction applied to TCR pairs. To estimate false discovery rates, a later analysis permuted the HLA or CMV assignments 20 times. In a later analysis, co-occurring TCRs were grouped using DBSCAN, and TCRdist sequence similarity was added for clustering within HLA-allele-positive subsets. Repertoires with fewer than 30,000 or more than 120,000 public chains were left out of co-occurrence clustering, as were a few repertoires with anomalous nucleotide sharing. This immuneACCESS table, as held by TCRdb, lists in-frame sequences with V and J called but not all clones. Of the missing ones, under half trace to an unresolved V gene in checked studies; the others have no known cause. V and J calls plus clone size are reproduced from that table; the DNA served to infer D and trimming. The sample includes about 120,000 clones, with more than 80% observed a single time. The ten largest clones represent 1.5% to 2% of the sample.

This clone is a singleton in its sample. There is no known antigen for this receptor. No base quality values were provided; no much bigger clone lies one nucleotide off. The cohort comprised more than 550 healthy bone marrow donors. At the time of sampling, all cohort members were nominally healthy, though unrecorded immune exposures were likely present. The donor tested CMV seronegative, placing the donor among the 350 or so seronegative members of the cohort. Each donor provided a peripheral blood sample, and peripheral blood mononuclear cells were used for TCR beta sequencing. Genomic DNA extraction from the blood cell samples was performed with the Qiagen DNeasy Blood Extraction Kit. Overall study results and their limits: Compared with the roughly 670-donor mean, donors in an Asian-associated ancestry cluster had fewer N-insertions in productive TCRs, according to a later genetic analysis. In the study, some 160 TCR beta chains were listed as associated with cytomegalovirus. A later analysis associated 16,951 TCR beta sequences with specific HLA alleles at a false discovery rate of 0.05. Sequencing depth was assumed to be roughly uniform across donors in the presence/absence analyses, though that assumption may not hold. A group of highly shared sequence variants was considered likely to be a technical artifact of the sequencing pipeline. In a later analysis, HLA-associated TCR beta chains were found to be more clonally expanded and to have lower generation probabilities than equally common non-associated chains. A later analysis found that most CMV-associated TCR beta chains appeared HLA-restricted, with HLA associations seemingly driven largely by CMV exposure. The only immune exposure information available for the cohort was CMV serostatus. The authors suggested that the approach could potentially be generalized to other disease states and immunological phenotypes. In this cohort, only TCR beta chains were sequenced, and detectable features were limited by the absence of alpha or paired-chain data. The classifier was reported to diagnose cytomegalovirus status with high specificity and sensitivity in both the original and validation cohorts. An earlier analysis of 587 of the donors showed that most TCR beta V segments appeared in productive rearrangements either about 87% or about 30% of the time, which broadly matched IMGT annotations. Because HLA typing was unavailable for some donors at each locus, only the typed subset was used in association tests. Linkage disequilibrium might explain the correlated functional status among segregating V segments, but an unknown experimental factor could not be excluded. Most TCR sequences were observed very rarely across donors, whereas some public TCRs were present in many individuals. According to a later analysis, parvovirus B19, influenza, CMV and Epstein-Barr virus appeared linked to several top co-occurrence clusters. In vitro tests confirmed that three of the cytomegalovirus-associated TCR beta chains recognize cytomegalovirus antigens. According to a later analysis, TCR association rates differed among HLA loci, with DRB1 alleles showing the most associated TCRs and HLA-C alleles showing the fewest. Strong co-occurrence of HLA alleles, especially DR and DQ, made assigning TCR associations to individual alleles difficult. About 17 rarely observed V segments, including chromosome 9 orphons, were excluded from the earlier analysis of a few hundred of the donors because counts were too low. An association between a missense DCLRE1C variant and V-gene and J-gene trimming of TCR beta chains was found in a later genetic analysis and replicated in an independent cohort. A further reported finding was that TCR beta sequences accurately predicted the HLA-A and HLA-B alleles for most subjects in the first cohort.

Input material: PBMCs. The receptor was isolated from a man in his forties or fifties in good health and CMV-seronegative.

The nucleotide sequence reads TGTGCCAGCAGCGTAGGAGTGGGGCCAGTCTCTAATGAAAAACTGTTTTTT. This encodes CASSVGVGPVSNEKLFF. This chain is built from TRBV9 and TRBJ1-4; TRBD1 is a possible D gene, resting on 5 matching bases. At the junction V is shortened by 0 bases and J by 3 bases, with 15 bases in between. The CDR3, cysteine through phenylalanine, is 17 amino acids long. Only the CDR3 region is kept as DNA, spanning 51 bases read in frame from base 1. CDR1 and CDR2 are drawn from the germline V gene: SGDLS, YYNGEE.